A selection of T cell receptor beta chains follows, all from one sample in a study of molecular identifiers for immune sequencing clone quantification. TCRdb reprocessed the PCR reads with MiXCR, giving one entry per CDR3 protein. The data contain roughly 40,000 distinct CDR3 sequences, about a fifth of them singletons. The sequencing input was naive CD8+ T cells from blood, with Jurkat cell RNA spiked in. The receptors stem from a human donor in good health. Some libraries in this study had Jurkat cell RNA spiked in. Both conserved end residues are part of each CDR3. For some rows the clone size is stated as once, few or many, or as a class when expanded; others skip it.

few,TRBJ2-7,12,TRBV29-1,CSVESNSIEQYF
many,TRBJ2-3,12,TRBV29-1,CSETHESDTQYF
many,TRBJ1-2,15,TRBV12-3/TRBV12-4,CASRAAGTTNYGYTF
few,TRBJ1-2,19,TRBV10-3,CAISEPETGEYETDYGYTF
many,TRBJ2-2,16,TRBV20-1,CSARDRTGGRTGELFF
NA,TRBJ2-3,15,TRBV4-3,CASSPGTSFTDTQYF
many,TRBJ2-2,16,TRBV4-3,CASSQRFAGLSGELFF
NA,TRBJ2-7,13,TRBV28,CASSWQRFYEQYF
many,TRBJ2-7,16,TRBV6-5,CASSSPTGTSSYEQYF
many,TRBJ2-3,19,TRBV5-1,CASSLDRWGSGPSTDTQYF
many,TRBJ2-7,13,TRBV27,CASSPYLATEQYF
NA,TRBJ2-7,14,TRBV4-1,CASKLGQGAYEQYF
many,TRBJ2-5,14,TRBV20-1,CSARDRWGLETQYF
many,TRBJ2-2,15,TRBV28,CASSLWAGNTGELFF
many,TRBJ2-7,15,TRBV5-1,CASSLRRDTTYEQYF
many,TRBJ2-1,13,TRBV7-6,CASSLERRNEQFF
many,TRBJ1-2,12,TRBV7-6,CASSSDSYGYTF
few,TRBJ2-3,15,TRBV13,CASSWDSQELGTQYF
many,TRBJ2-7,12,TRBV6-2/TRBV6-3,CASSRRAYEQYF
few,TRBJ2-1,15,TRBV4-3,CASSQGPIRDNEQFF
many,TRBJ2-3,10,TRBV20-1,CSPGADTQYF
many,TRBJ2-3,15,TRBV5-5,CASSTGTSATDTQYF
NA,TRBJ2-2,14,TRBV19,CASNNLLNTGELFF
many,TRBJ2-7,15,TRBV28,CASTLRTSVAYEQYF
many,TRBJ2-7,15,TRBV9,CASSVATSASYEQYF
many,TRBJ2-2,12,TRBV20-1,CSARDLTGELFF
many,TRBJ2-7,16,TRBV4-2,CASSQGVGQGAYEQYF
NA,TRBJ2-7,12,TRBV28,CASRESSYEQYF